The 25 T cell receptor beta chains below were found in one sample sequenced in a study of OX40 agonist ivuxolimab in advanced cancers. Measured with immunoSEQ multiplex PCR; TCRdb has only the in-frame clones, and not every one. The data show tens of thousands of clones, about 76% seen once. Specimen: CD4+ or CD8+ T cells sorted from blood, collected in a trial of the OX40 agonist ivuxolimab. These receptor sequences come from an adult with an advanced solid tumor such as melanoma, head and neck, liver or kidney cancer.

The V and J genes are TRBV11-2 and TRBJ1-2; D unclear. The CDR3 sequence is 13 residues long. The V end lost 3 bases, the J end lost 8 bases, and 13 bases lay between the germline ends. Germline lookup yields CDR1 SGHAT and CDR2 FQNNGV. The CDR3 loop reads CASSFGIYGGYTF. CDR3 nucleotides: TGTGCCAGCAGCTTTGGCATATACGGCGGCTACACCTTC.

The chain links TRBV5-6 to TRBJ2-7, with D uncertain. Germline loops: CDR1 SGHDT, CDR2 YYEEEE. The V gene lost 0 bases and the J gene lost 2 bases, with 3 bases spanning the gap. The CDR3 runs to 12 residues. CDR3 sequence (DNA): TGTGCCAGCAGCTTGGGAGCCTACGAGCAGTACGTC. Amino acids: CASSLGAYEQYV.

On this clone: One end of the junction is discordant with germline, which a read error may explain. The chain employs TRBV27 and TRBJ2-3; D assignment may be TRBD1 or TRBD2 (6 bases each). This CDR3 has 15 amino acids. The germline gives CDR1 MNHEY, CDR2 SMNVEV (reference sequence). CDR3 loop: CVSSFPGAVTDTQYF. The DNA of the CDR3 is TGTGTCAGCAGTTTTCCGGGGGCAGTAACAGATACGCAGTATTTT.

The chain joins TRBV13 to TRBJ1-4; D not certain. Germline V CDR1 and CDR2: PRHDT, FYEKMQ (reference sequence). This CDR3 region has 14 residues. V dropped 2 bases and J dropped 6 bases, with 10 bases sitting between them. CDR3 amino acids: CASSLRSLDEKLFF. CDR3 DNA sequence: TGTGCCAGCAGCTTACGGAGTTTGGATGAAAAACTGTTTTTT.

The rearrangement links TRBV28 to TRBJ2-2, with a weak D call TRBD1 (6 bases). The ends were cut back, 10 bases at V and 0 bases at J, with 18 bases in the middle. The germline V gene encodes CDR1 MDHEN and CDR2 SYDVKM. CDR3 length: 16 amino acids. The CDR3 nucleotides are TGTGCCACCAGGGAAACAGGGTGGGCGAACACCGGGGAGCTGTTTTTT. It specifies CATRETGWANTGELFF. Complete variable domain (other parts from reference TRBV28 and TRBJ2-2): DVKVTQSSRYLVKRTGEKVFLECVQDMDHENMFWYRQDPGLGLRLIYFSYDVKMKEKGDIPEGYSVSREKKERFSLILESASTNQTSMYLCATRETGWANTGELFFGEGSRLTVL.

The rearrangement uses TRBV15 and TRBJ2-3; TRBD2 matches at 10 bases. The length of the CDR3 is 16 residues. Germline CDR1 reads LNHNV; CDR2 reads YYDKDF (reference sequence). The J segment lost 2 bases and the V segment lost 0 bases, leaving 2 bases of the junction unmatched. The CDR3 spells CATSREGLAVTDTQYF. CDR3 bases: TGTGCCACCAGCAGAGAAGGACTAGCGGTCACAGATACGCAGTATTTT.

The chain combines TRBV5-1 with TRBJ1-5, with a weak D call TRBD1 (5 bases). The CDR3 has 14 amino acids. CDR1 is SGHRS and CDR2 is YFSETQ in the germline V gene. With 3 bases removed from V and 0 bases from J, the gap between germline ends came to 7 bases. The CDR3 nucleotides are TGCGCCAGCAGCTGGGGGGATAGCAATCAGCCCCAGCATTTT. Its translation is CASSWGDSNQPQHF. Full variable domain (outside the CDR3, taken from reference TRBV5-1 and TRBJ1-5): KAGVTQTPRYLIKTRGQQVTLSCSPISGHRSVSWYQQTPGQGLQFLFEYFSETQRNKGNFPGRFSGRQFSNSRSEMNVSTLELGDSALYLCASSWGDSNQPQHFGDGTRLSIL.

For the CDR3, the DNA is TGTGCCAGCAGTCAATATAGCAATCAGCCCCAGCATTTT. This gives the protein CASSQYSNQPQHF. The V gene is TRBV28, the J gene TRBJ1-5, with unresolved D. Germline V gene lookup returns CDR1 MDHEN and CDR2 SYDVKM. The CDR3 covers 13 residues. Trimming removed 5 bases at V and 0 bases at J, with 5 bases between. Full variable domain (outside the CDR3, taken from reference TRBV28 and TRBJ1-5): DVKVTQSSRYLVKRTGEKVFLECVQDMDHENMFWYRQDPGLGLRLIYFSYDVKMKEKGDIPEGYSVSREKKERFSLILESASTNQTSMYLCASSQYSNQPQHFGDGTRLSIL.

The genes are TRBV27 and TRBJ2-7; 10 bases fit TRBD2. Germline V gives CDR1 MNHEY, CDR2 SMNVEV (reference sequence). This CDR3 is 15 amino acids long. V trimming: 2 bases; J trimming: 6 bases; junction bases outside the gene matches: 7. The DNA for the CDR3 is TGTGCCAGCAGTTTAGGGCCTAGCGGGAGATCCGAGCAGTACTTC. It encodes CASSLGPSGRSEQYF.

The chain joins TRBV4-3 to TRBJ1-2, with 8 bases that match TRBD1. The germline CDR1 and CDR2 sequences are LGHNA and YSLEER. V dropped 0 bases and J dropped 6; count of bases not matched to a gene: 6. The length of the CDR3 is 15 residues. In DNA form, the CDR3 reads TGCGCCAGCAGCCAAGATATCTCAGGGGGCAATGGCTACACCTTC. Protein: CASSQDISGGNGYTF.

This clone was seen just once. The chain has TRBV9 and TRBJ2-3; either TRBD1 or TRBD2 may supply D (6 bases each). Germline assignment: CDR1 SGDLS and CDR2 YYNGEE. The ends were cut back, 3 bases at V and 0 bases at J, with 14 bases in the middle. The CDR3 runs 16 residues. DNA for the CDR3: TGTGCCAGCAGCGCCGAAGGGGGGCCTAGCACAGATACGCAGTATTTT. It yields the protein CASSAEGGPSTDTQYF.

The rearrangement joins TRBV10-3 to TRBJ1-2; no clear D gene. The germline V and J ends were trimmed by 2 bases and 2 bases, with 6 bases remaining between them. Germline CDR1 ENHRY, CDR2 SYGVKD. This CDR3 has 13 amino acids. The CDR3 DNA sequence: TGTGCCATCAGTGAGGAGCAGAACTATGGCTACACCTTC. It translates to CAISEEQNYGYTF.

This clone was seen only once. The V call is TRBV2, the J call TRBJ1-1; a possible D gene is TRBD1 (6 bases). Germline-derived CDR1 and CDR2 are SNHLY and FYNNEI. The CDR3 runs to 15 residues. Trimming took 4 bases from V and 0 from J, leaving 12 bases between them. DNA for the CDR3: TGTGCCAGCAGTGGGCACAGGGCTATGAACACTGAAGCTTTCTTT. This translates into CASSGHRAMNTEAFF.

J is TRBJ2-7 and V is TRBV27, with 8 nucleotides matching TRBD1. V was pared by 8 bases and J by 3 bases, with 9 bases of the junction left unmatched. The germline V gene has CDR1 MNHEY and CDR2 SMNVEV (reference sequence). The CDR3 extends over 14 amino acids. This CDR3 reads CASSFGTGFYEQYF. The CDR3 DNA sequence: TGTGCCAGCTCCTTCGGGACAGGTTTCTACGAGCAGTACTTC.

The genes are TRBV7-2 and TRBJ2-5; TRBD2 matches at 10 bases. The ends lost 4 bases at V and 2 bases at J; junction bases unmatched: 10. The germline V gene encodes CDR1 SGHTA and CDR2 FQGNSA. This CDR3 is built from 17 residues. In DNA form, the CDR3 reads TGTGCCAGCAGCTGGGGGCTAGCGGGAGAGGAGCAAGAGACCCAGTACTTC. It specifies CASSWGLAGEEQETQYF.

CDR3 nucleotide sequence: TGTGCCAGCAGTTTAATTGCTAGCGGGGGCACAGATACGCAGTATTTT. The encoded protein is CASSLIASGGTDTQYF. V usage is TRBV28 and J usage is TRBJ2-3; TRBD2 aligns across 9 bases. Per germline, CDR1 MDHEN and CDR2 SYDVKM. The CDR3 contains 16 residues. V dropped 2 bases and J dropped 1; count of bases not matched to a gene: 4.

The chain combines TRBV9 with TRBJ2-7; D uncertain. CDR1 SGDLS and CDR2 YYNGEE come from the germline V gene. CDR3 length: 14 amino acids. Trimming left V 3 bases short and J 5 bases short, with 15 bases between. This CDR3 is CASSGQVGPNEQYF. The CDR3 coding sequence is TGTGCCAGCAGCGGACAAGTGGGCCCCAACGAGCAGTACTTC.

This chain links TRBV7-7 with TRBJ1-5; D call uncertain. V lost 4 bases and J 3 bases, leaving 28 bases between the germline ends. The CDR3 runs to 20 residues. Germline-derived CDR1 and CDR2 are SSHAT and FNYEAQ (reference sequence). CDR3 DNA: TGTGCCAGCAGCTGGCCGAAGGTACCGCTCCCAACCAGCCCCAATCAGCCCCAGCATTTT. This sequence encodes CASSWPKVPLPTSPNQPQHF.

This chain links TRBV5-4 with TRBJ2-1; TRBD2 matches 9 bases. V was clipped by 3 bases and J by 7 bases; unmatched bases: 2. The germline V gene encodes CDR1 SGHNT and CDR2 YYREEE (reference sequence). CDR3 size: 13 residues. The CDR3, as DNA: TGTGCCAGCAGCTATAGCGGGAGTAATGAGCAGTTCTTC. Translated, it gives CASSYSGSNEQFF.

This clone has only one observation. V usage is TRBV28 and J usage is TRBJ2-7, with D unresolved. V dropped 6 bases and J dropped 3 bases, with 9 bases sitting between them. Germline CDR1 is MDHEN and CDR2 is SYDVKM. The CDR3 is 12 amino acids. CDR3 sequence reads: CASSPGIYEQYF. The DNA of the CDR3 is TGTGCCAGCAGCCCCGGAATCTACGAGCAGTACTTC.

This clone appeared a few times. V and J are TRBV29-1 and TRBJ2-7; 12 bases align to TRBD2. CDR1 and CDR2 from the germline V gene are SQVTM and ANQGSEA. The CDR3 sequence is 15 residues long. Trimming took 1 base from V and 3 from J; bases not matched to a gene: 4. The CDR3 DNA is TGCAGCGTTGAAGCCGGACTAGCGGGGATCTACGAGCAGTACTTC. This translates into CSVEAGLAGIYEQYF.

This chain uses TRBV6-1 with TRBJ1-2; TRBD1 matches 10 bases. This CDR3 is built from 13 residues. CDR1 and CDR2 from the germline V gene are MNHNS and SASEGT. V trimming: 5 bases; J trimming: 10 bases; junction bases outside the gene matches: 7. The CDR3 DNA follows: TGTGCCAGCAGTCCGACAGGGGGCACCATCTACACCTTC. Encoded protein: CASSPTGGTIYTF.

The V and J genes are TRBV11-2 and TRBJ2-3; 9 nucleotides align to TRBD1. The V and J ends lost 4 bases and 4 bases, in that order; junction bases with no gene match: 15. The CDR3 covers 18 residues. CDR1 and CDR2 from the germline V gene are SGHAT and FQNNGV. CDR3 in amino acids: CASSSAGSGQGRSDTQYF. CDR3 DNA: TGTGCCAGCAGCTCCGCGGGTTCAGGACAGGGGAGGTCAGATACGCAGTATTTT.

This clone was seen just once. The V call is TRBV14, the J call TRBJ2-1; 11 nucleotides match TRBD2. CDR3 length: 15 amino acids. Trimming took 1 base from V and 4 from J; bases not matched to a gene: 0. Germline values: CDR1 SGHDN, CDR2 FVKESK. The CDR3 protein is CASSQGLAGYNEQFF. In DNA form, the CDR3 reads TGTGCCAGCAGCCAAGGACTAGCGGGATACAATGAGCAGTTCTTC.

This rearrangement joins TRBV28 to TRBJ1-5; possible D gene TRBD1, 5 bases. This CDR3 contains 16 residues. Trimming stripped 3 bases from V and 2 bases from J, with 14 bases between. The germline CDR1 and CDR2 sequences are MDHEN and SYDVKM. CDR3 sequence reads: CASSFRDRGGNQPQHF. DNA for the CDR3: TGTGCCAGCAGTTTCAGGGACCGGGGAGGCAATCAGCCCCAGCATTTT.